This TCR beta chain was identified in a study of blood T cell repertoires in COVID-19. Study-level background: PBMCs, B-cell-depleted T cells, or T cells were the source of the cDNA or gDNA that made up the material.

Profiled with immunoSEQ multiplex PCR; TCRdb holds only in-frame clones, not every one. This table holds around 260,000 clones, more than 75% found once. This clone was detected only a few times. Trimming removed 4 bases from V and 5 bases from J; junction bases left unmatched: 6. Germline loops: CDR1 SNHLY, CDR2 FYNNEI. The CDR3 sequence is 15 residues long. The clonotype was recovered from a man between 35 and 55 years old who had recovered from COVID-19. Sequencing was carried out using peripheral blood. The chain combines TRBV2 with TRBJ2-2; 8 bases are a match to TRBD2. As DNA, the CDR3 is TGTGCCAGCAGTGGAGGGGCGGGAGGAACCGGGGAGCTGTTTTTT. Its translation is CASSGGAGGTGELFF.